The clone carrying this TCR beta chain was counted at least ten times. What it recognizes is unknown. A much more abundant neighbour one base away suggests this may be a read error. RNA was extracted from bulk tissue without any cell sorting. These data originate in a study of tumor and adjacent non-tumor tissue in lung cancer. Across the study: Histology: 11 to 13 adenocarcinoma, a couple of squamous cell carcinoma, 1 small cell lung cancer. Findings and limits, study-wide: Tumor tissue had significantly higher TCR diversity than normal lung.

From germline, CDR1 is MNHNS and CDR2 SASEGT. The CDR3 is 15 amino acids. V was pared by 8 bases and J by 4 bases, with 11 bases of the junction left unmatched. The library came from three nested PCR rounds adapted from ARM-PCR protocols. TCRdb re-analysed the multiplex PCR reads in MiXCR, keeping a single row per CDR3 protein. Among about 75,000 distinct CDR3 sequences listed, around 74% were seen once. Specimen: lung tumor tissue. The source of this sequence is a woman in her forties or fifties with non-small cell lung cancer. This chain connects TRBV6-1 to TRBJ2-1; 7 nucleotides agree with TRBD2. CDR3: CASPHTSDGYNEQFF. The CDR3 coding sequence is TGTGCCAGCCCCCATACTAGCGACGGATACAATGAGCAGTTCTTC.